The clone carrying this TCR beta chain showed up just a few times. This specimen comes from a study of blood T cell repertoires in COVID-19. Overall study context: The origin of the acute and convalescent COVID-19 samples was the United States, Italy and Spain. From T cells, B-cell-depleted T cells, or PBMCs came the material, which was cDNA or gDNA.

Germline V CDR1 and CDR2: MNHNY, SVGAGI (reference sequence). CDR3 length: 16 amino acids. V shed 7 bases and J 6 bases; nucleotides not matched to a gene: 10. Source study methods: Estimated nucleated cell counts came from reference gene primer amplification. The method was immunoSEQ multiplex PCR; TCRdb's version includes in-frame clones alone and lacks a portion of them. The V and J calls and clone size come from that table; D and trimming were worked out from the DNA. Among 150,000 to 200,000 clones listed, 80% to 90% were seen once. The chain employs TRBV6-6 and TRBJ1-6; TRBD1 matches at 9 bases. Sequenced: peripheral blood. The origin of this receptor is a woman aged 80 or over with acute or convalescent COVID-19. The CDR3 coding sequence is TGTGCCAGCATTCAACTGGCGGACAGGGGTAATTCACCCCTCCACTTT. Protein sequence: CASIQLADRGNSPLHF.